The 31 T cell receptor beta chains reported below all come from one sample, sequenced in a study of T-cell reconstitution after alpha-beta-depleted transplantation in children. Library preparation (for TCRbeta) was performed with unique molecular identifiers. From the PCR reads, TCRdb called clonotypes with MiXCR, one entry per CDR3 protein. The sample shows about 900,000 distinct CDR3 sequences, about 26% of them seen only once. The specimen was PBMCs, mostly from graft donor cells, collected 360 days after TCRalphabeta/CD19-depleted stem cell transplant. Receptors originate from a boy under two years old who had a stem cell transplant for SCID, so the T cells may come from the graft donor.

This clonotype was found many times. The rearrangement uses TRBV29-1 and TRBJ2-5, with D possibly TRBD1 on 5 matching bases. V was clipped by 3 bases and J by 1 base, with 12 bases between them. Germline CDR1 is SQVTM and CDR2 is ANQGSEA. This CDR3 comprises 14 residues. The DNA of the CDR3 is TGCAGCGTTGAGCAGGGCCCCCCCCAAGAGACCCAGTACTTC. It codes for CSVEQGPPQETQYF. The complete variable domain, with remaining parts taken from reference TRBV29-1 and TRBJ2-5, reads SAVISQKPSRDICQRGTSLTIQCQVDSQVTMMFWYRQQPGQSLTLIATANQGSEATYESGFVIDKFPISRPNLTFSTLTVSNMSPEDSSIYLCSVEQGPPQETQYFGPGTRLLVL.

The chain joins TRBV11-1 to TRBJ2-5; 10 positions match TRBD2. This CDR3 comprises 19 residues. V was clipped by 4 bases and J by 1 base; unmatched bases: 15. Germline V gene sequence: CDR1 SGHAT, CDR2 FQDESV (reference sequence). As DNA, the CDR3 is TGTGCCAGCAGCTCCCTGGGGACGGTCTGGACTAGCGGCCAAGAGACCCAGTACTTC. It encodes CASSSLGTVWTSGQETQYF. Full variable domain (rest looked up from reference TRBV11-1 and TRBJ2-5): EAEVAQSPRYKITEKSQAVAFWCDPISGHATLYWYRQILGQGPELLVQFQDESVVDDSQLPKDRFSAERLKGVDSTLKIQPAELGDSAMYLCASSSLGTVWTSGQETQYFGPGTRLLVL.

J is TRBJ2-7 and V is TRBV5-1, with D hard to call. The CDR3 runs to 14 residues. V was shortened by 3 bases and J by 6 bases, with 16 bases between the two germline ends. The V gene's germline CDR1 is SGHRS and CDR2 YFSETQ. The CDR3 is CASSSGPSVGEQYF. The DNA of the CDR3 is TGCGCCAGCAGCTCGGGCCCGTCGGTGGGCGAGCAGTACTTC.

V usage is TRBV12-3 or TRBV12-4 and J usage is TRBJ2-2, with 11 bases matching TRBD1. After removal of 6 bases from V and 6 bases from J, the junction contained 3 bases not matched to a gene. The CDR3 length is 14 residues. CDR3 sequence: CASRGTGGAGELFF. CDR3 bases: TGTGCCAGCAGAGGGACAGGGGGAGCCGGGGAGCTGTTTTTT.

This clonotype has a handful of counts. The V gene is TRBV4-2, the J gene TRBJ2-3; TRBD2 might be the D (5 bases). V lost 0 bases and J lost 1, with 11 bases in between. Germline values: CDR1 LGHNA, CDR2 YNFKEQ. The CDR3 is made up of 16 amino acids. The CDR3 nucleotides read TGTGCCAGCAGCCAAGATTCCAGCGGAGGCACAGATACGCAGTATTTT. Translated: CASSQDSSGGTDTQYF.

The V call is TRBV6-5, the J call TRBJ2-2; D possibly corresponds to TRBD1 (5 bases). The CDR3 has 14 residues. V lost 0 bases and J 6 bases, leaving 8 bases between the germline ends. CDR1 is MNHEY, CDR2 SVGAGI, per germline. This CDR3 is CASSYSWGSGELFF. The CDR3 nucleotides read TGTGCCAGCAGTTACTCTTGGGGCTCCGGGGAGCTGTTTTTT.

This clonotype was counted only a few times. V usage is TRBV4-3 and J usage is TRBJ1-4; maybe TRBD1 (6 bases). The CDR3 has 14 residues. V dropped 2 bases and J dropped 8 bases, with 12 bases sitting between them. Germline-derived CDR1 and CDR2 are LGHNA and YSLEER. The CDR3 DNA sequence: TGCGCCAGCAGCCAACAGGGGATGGGGGAAAAACTGTTTTTT. The encoded protein is CASSQQGMGEKLFF.

The chain employs TRBV20-1 and TRBJ2-7; D unresolved. Germline V gives CDR1 DFQATT, CDR2 SNEGSKA (reference sequence). The CDR3 has 18 amino acids. V was shortened by 4 bases and J by 2 bases, with 27 bases between the two germline ends. The CDR3 protein is CSATPHLNYVGRTYEQYF. As DNA, the CDR3 is TGCAGTGCTACCCCCCACTTAAACTACGTGGGCCGAACCTACGAGCAGTACTTC.

The J gene is TRBJ2-4, the V gene TRBV3-1, with 9 bases matching TRBD1. The CDR3 is 15 amino acids. V shed 3 bases and J 6 bases; nucleotides not matched to a gene: 6. CDR1 and CDR2 from the germline V gene are LGHDT and YNNKEL (reference sequence). The CDR3 DNA is TGTGCCAGCAGCCAGTTGGGACAGGGTATAAACATTCAGTACTTC. Its translation: CASSQLGQGINIQYF.

This clonotype was seen a few times. The chain combines TRBV5-1 with TRBJ2-3, with TRBD1 matching over 10 bases. The germline V gene has CDR1 SGHRS and CDR2 YFSETQ. V lost 4 bases, J lost 4 bases, and 12 bases stayed unmatched. The CDR3 spans 17 residues. The CDR3 sequence: CASSGRAGTGDSDTQYF. CDR3 nucleotides: TGCGCCAGCAGCGGCCGAGCCGGGACAGGGGACTCAGATACGCAGTATTTT.

This clonotype showed up just a few times. The rearrangement joins TRBV4-2 to TRBJ2-1, with 7 nucleotides matching TRBD2. CDR1 is LGHNA, CDR2 YNFKEQ, per germline. This CDR3 spans 15 amino acids. With 1 base clipped from V and 2 bases from J, the junction kept 2 bases outside the gene matches. CDR3 in amino acids: CASSQGGSTYNEQFF. The CDR3 coding sequence is TGTGCCAGCAGCCAAGGCGGGAGTACCTACAATGAGCAGTTCTTC.

This clonotype was seen a handful of times. V gene TRBV19 combines with J gene TRBJ1-2, with unresolved D. CDR1 is LNHDA and CDR2 is SQIVND in the germline V gene (reference sequence). The CDR3 spans 14 residues. V was trimmed by 5 bases and J by 4 bases, leaving 14 bases between them. The chain's CDR3 is CASSVDRAVYGYTF. Here the CDR3 DNA reads TGTGCCAGTAGTGTGGACCGAGCCGTCTATGGCTACACCTTC.

The chain links TRBV5-1 to TRBJ2-2; 10 bases line up with TRBD1. The CDR3 spans 15 residues. J gave up 5 bases and V 2 bases, and 3 bases lay outside the gene matches. CDR1 SGHRS and CDR2 YFSETQ come from the germline V gene. CDR3 region: CASSFDRGPTGELFF. DNA for the CDR3: TGCGCCAGCAGCTTCGACAGGGGGCCGACCGGGGAGCTGTTTTTT. Together with reference TRBV5-1 and TRBJ2-2, the CDR3 gives the full variable domain: KAGVTQTPRYLIKTRGQQVTLSCSPISGHRSVSWYQQTPGQGLQFLFEYFSETQRNKGNFPGRFSGRQFSNSRSEMNVSTLELGDSALYLCASSFDRGPTGELFFGEGSRLTVL.

This rearrangement joins TRBV20-1 to TRBJ1-2; a weak D match, TRBD1 (6 bases). The CDR3 is 13 residues long. In germline, CDR1 is DFQATT, CDR2 SNEGSKA (reference sequence). Between the trimmed V and J ends, which lost 5 bases and 8 bases, there was a span of 18 bases. The CDR3 DNA is TGCAGTGCTGCCCGACGGTGGGACACGGGCTACACCTTC. Its translation is CSAARRWDTGYTF.

The chain combines TRBV5-1 with TRBJ1-5; a possible D gene is TRBD1 (6 bases). The V end was cut by 0 bases, the J end by 7 bases, with 14 bases between. Germline V gene data show CDR1 as SGHRS and CDR2 as YFSETQ. There are 15 residues in the CDR3. CDR3 sequence: CASSLGAGAGQPQHF. In nucleotides, the CDR3 is TGCGCCAGCAGCTTGGGGGCGGGGGCGGGACAGCCCCAGCATTTT.

The chain has TRBV15 and TRBJ2-5; D gene unclear. Trimming removed 0 bases at V and 2 bases at J, with 10 bases between. There are 15 residues in the CDR3. Germline lookup yields CDR1 LNHNV and CDR2 YYDKDF (reference sequence). CDR3 nucleotide sequence: TGTGCCACCAGCAGAGATTGGGCAGTACAAGAGACCCAGTACTTC. Its translation is CATSRDWAVQETQYF.

The genes are TRBV27 and TRBJ2-7; 9 bases match TRBD1. J gave up 11 bases and V 4 bases, and 6 bases lay outside the gene matches. CDR1 is MNHEY, CDR2 SMNVEV, per germline (reference sequence). CDR3 length equals 12 residues. The CDR3 region is CASSSGQGKEYF. DNA for the CDR3: TGTGCCAGCAGTTCGGGACAGGGAAAGGAGTACTTC.

V usage is TRBV15 and J usage is TRBJ2-5, with TRBD1 matching 7 bases. The CDR3 covers 17 residues. Germline lookup yields CDR1 LNHNV and CDR2 YYDKDF (reference sequence). With 0 bases clipped from V and 2 bases from J, the junction kept 9 bases outside the gene matches. Written as DNA, the CDR3 is TGTGCCACCAGCAGAGATGTGACAGGGCCCATGCAAGAGACCCAGTACTTC. It yields the protein CATSRDVTGPMQETQYF.

The chain uses TRBV25-1 and TRBJ2-5; D possibly corresponds to TRBD2 (5 bases). Trimming removed 3 bases from V and 2 bases from J, with 7 bases in between. Germline assignment: CDR1 MGHDK and CDR2 SYGVNS. The CDR3 has 13 residues. The chain's CDR3 is CASSEGSQETQYF. As DNA, the CDR3 is TGTGCCAGCAGTGAGGGGAGTCAAGAGACCCAGTACTTC.

This chain uses TRBV6-5 with TRBJ1-2; D remains ambiguous. CDR1 is MNHEY and CDR2 is SVGAGI in the germline V gene. With 0 bases removed from V and 4 bases from J, the gap between germline ends came to 9 bases. The CDR3 is 14 residues long. The CDR3 loop reads CASSYSSAGYGYTF. The CDR3 DNA reads TGTGCCAGCAGTTACTCGAGTGCGGGCTATGGCTACACCTTC.

This chain links TRBV2 with TRBJ2-3; a possible D gene is TRBD1 (5 bases). Germline CDR1 is SNHLY and CDR2 is FYNNEI. The CDR3 has 15 amino acids. The V end lost 5 bases, the J end lost 6 bases, and 18 bases lay between the germline ends. The CDR3 DNA sequence: TGTGCCAGCAGTAACAGGCGCGCGCTACAGGATACGCAGTATTTT. Translation: CASSNRRALQDTQYF.

The chain links TRBV7-9 to TRBJ1-1; 7 nucleotides line up with TRBD1. Germline CDR1 reads SEHNR; CDR2 reads FQNEAQ (reference sequence). The CDR3 covers 15 residues. V was clipped by 1 base and J by 5 bases; unmatched bases: 7. CDR3 in DNA: TGTGCCAGCAGCTTAGTGGCGGCAGGGGGGACTGAAGCTTTCTTT. This codes for CASSLVAAGGTEAFF. Full variable domain (outside the CDR3, taken from reference TRBV7-9 and TRBJ1-1): DTGVSQNPRHKITKRGQNVTFRCDPISEHNRLYWYRQTLGQGPEFLTYFQNEAQLEKSRLLSDRFSAERPKGSFSTLEIQRTEQGDSAMYLCASSLVAAGGTEAFFGQGTRLTVV.

CDR3 region: CASSYGTYNEQFF. CDR3 sequence (DNA): TGTGCCAGCAGTTACGGGACTTACAATGAGCAGTTCTTC. The gene calls are TRBV6-2 or TRBV6-3 and TRBJ2-1; D is perhaps TRBD2 (6 bases). The CDR3 is 13 residues long. The germline CDR1 and CDR2 sequences are MNHEY and SVGEGT. V was cut by 2 bases and J by 4 bases, with 6 bases left in between.

The rearrangement uses TRBV5-1 and TRBJ2-5; perhaps D is TRBD1 or TRBD2 (6 bases each). The V gene's germline CDR1 is SGHRS and CDR2 YFSETQ. The ends were cut back, 4 bases at V and 4 bases at J, with 17 bases in the middle. This CDR3 region has 15 residues. CDR3 loop: CASSTVRGGGETQYF. CDR3 sequence (DNA): TGCGCCAGCAGCACGGTCAGGGGAGGCGGAGAGACCCAGTACTTC.

The chain uses TRBV12-3 or TRBV12-4 and TRBJ2-1; tentative D call: TRBD1 (6 bases). The CDR3 is 13 residues long. V was shortened by 6 bases and J by 6 bases, with 12 bases between the two germline ends. The CDR3 nucleotides read TGTGCCAGCAGGGGGGCAGGGGCCAATGAGCAGTTCTTC. It yields the protein CASRGAGANEQFF.

The rearrangement joins TRBV12-3 or TRBV12-4 to TRBJ2-1; tentative D call: TRBD2 (6 bases). V dropped 8 bases and J dropped 8 bases, with 22 bases sitting between them. The CDR3 extends over 15 amino acids. The CDR3 loop reads CASSFNSGLWYEQFF. The CDR3 DNA is TGTGCCAGCTCTTTTAATAGCGGCCTGTGGTATGAGCAGTTCTTC.

This clonotype was recorded a few times. The chain couples TRBV18 to TRBJ2-6; D is undetermined. V gave up 4 bases and J gave up 4 bases, with 23 bases separating them. The germline gives CDR1 KGHSH, CDR2 LQKENI. The CDR3 has 19 amino acids. Here the CDR3 DNA reads TGTGCCAGCTCACTCCGGACCAAGGGTGAGATGTTAGGGGCCAACGTCCTGACTTTC. This gives the protein CASSLRTKGEMLGANVLTF.

V is TRBV29-1 and J is TRBJ1-1; D may be TRBD1 (6 bases). The V end lost 7 bases, the J end lost 0 bases, and 15 bases lay between the germline ends. The germline V gene has CDR1 SQVTM and CDR2 ANQGSEA. This CDR3 has 14 amino acids. The CDR3 DNA follows: TGCAGCGGCTCGTCCAGGGACATGAACACTGAAGCTTTCTTT. Encoded protein: CSGSSRDMNTEAFF.

Comments on this clonotype: Because it lacks the conserved phenylalanine or tryptophan at the end, this CDR3 is likely a read error. The chain carries TRBV4-1 and TRBJ1-1; 9 bases are a match to TRBD1. J was trimmed by 9 bases and V by 1 base; bases with no gene match: 6. From germline, CDR1 is MGHRA and CDR2 YSYEKL. CDR3 length: 14 amino acids. This CDR3 is CASSQVGTGRQAFY. CDR3 DNA: TGCGCCAGCAGCCAAGTGGGGACAGGGCGACAAGCTTTCTAT.

This clonotype was counted between two and nine times. The CDR3: CASSWVGLAGPDYEQYF. The CDR3 bases are TGTGCCAGCAGCTGGGTGGGACTAGCGGGACCCGACTACGAGCAGTACTTC. J is TRBJ2-7 and V is TRBV7-9, with 13 bases aligning to TRBD2. V lost 4 bases to trimming and J lost 3 bases; unmatched junction nucleotides: 9. Germline assignment: CDR1 SEHNR and CDR2 FQNEAQ (reference sequence). The CDR3 is 17 amino acids.

In its sample, this clonotype was seen a few times. V gene TRBV5-6 combines with J gene TRBJ2-7, with TRBD1 matching 12 bases. The V and J ends lost 5 bases and 2 bases, in that order; junction bases with no gene match: 8. The V gene's germline CDR1 is SGHDT and CDR2 YYEEEE. The CDR3 consists of 16 residues. The CDR3: CASSAGTGGFAYEQYF. Written as DNA, the CDR3 is TGTGCCAGCAGTGCCGGGACAGGGGGCTTCGCCTACGAGCAGTACTTC.